This T cell receptor beta chain was sequenced during a study of T-cell memory formation after mild COVID-19 (TCRdb year 2021). Describing the broader study: Most TCR sequence clusters were specific to one of the two donors. In a couple of donors, T-cell clones that expanded and contracted after mild COVID-19 were followed by sequencing TCRalpha and TCRbeta repertoires longitudinally. Two young, previously healthy adult volunteers, one female and one male, were included in the cohort. Results the study describes overall, beyond this receptor: Clones that contracted from day 15 to 85 showed balanced CD4/CD8 phenotypes, whereas a second wave of clones that expanded from day 15 to 37 leaned towards CD4+. Some responding clones were detected in pre-infection memory, which suggested that pre-existing cross-reactive memory T cells had joined the SARS-CoV-2 response. Contracting CD4+ clones were located mainly in the CM and EM memory subsets, whereas CD8+ clones were found to be enriched in EMRA. The study covered only two mild cases, and larger cohorts including severe cases with pre-infection samples were considered necessary. SARS-CoV-2 specificity was not confirmed for the second-wave clones peaking on day 37.

The germline V gene supplies CDR1 SQVTM and CDR2 ANQGSEA. Trimming removed 7 bases from V and 4 bases from J, leaving 11 bases between the germline ends. From cysteine to phenylalanine, the CDR3 is 12 amino acids long. Of all the DNA, just the CDR3 is kept, 36 bases in frame from base 1. Points on this clonotype: This clone's antigen is unknown. Base qualities are not at hand, and no much larger clone is one base apart.

Sequenced using an Illumina NovaSeq 6000. TCRalpha and TCRbeta cDNA libraries were built by 5'RACE with constant-segment primers, adding sample barcodes and unique molecular identifiers. RNA was extracted from every sample with Trizol reagent. Library amplification was performed in two PCR steps, and a second sample barcode and Illumina TruSeq adapters were introduced in the second step. The libraries were sequenced on an Illumina NovaSeq using 2 x 150 bp paired-end reads. The published analysis was carried out like this. The reads were demultiplexed and collapsed into UMI-guided consensus sequences using migec v1.2.7. Using mixcr v2.1.11, UMI consensuses were aligned to TRA and TRB V and J templates and then assembled into clonotypes. Expanded or contracted clonotypes were those called significant by both edgeR and NoisET, with noise models trained on biological replicates. For edgeR calls, a false discovery rate-adjusted p below 0.01 and a log2 fold-change threshold of 1 were applied. PCA with hierarchical clustering of max-normalized trajectories of the 1000 most abundant clonotypes was used as exploratory dynamics analysis. The CD4 or CD8 phenotype of responding clones was assigned using the separately sequenced CD4+ and CD8+ repertoires. The raw public reads went through TCRdb reprocessing: fastp at Q25, MiXCR clone calling, in-frame beta chains kept. Every CDR3 protein is listed once, alongside the most common genes and DNA of its rows. TCRdb assigned the V and J calls; the authors' analysis was not used. The sample table shows some 320,000 distinct CDR3 sequences, and 14% are seen once. Approximately 22% of the sample lies in the top ten.

Ficoll-Paque density gradient centrifugation was the method used to isolate PBMCs. The receptor's source is a man aged 18 to 29 who had mild COVID-19 (a few samples of this study predate the infection). The sample titles of this study are shuffled in the database, so cell type and time point are left out; the donor was told from shared clones. Recombination connected TRBV29-1 to TRBJ1-3, with the D gene too uncertain to name. Sequencing was carried out using PBMCs or a T cell subset sorted from them (not recorded which). The CDR3 protein: CSASPAGNTIYF. The sequence in DNA is TGCAGCGCCTCACCGGCGGGAAACACCATATATTTT.